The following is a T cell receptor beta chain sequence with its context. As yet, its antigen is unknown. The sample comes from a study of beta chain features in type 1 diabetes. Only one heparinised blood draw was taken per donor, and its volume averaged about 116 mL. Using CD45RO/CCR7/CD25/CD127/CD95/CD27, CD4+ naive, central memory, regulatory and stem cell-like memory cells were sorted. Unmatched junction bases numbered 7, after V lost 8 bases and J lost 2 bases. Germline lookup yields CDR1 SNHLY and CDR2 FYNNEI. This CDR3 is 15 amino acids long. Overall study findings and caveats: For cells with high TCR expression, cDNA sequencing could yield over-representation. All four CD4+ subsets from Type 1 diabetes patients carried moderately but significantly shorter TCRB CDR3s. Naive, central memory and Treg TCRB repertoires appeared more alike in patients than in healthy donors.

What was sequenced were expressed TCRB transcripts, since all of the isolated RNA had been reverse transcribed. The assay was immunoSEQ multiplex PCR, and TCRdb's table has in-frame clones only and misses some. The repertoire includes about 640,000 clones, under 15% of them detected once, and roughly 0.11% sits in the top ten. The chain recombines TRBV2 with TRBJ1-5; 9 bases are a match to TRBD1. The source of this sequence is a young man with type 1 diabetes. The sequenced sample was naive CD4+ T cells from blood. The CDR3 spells CASSGQGRGNQPQHF. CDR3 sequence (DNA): TGTGCCAGCTCGGGACAGGGCAGGGGCAATCAGCCCCAGCATTTT.